A single sample gave rise to the 27 T cell receptor beta chains below, sequenced in a study of beta chain features in type 1 diabetes. What was sequenced were expressed TCRB transcripts, since all of the isolated RNA had been reverse transcribed. The data were produced by immunoSEQ multiplex PCR, yet TCRdb's version contains in-frame clones alone and is incomplete. The sample consists of 250,000 or so clones, approximately 70% of them appearing once. Material for sequencing was naive CD4+ T cells from blood. Receptor source: a young man in good health.

V is TRBV11-2 and J is TRBJ2-3; 7 bases fit TRBD2. The germline V gene has CDR1 SGHAT and CDR2 FQNNGV. The CDR3 consists of 15 residues. Trimming at V came to 3 bases and at J to 2 bases, leaving 5 bases not matched to a gene. The CDR3 DNA reads as TGTGCCAGCAGCTTCCGGGGGGAGGTCACAGATACGCAGTATTTT. Translation gives CASSFRGEVTDTQYF.

The chain joins TRBV7-2 to TRBJ2-1; D possibly uses TRBD1 or TRBD2 (5 bases each). The length of the CDR3 is 15 residues. V lost 5 bases, J lost 6 bases, and 17 bases lay in between. Germline V CDR1 and CDR2: SGHTA, FQGNSA. The CDR3 DNA follows: TGTGCCAGCAGCACCCAAGGGACGGCGGGCAATGAGCAGTTCTTC. Protein sequence: CASSTQGTAGNEQFF.

The chain is built from TRBV29-1 and TRBJ2-1, with TRBD2 identical over 7 bases. Germline CDR1 and CDR2: SQVTM and ANQGSEA. The V and J ends lost 3 bases and 9 bases, in that order; junction bases with no gene match: 11. The CDR3 extends over 14 amino acids. The chain's CDR3 is CSVEPSGNALEQFF. The CDR3 DNA is TGCAGCGTTGAGCCCAGCGGGAATGCACTTGAGCAGTTCTTC.

The chain has TRBV30 and TRBJ2-7, with TRBD1 identical over 7 bases. The germline CDR1 and CDR2 sequences are GTSNPN and SVGIG (reference sequence). V shed 0 bases, J shed 5 bases, and the junction held 10 bases outside the gene matches. The CDR3 has 15 residues. CDR3 coding DNA: TGTGCCTGGAGTGTACGCAAGGGGGCAGGAAACGAGCAGTACTTC. Residues: CAWSVRKGAGNEQYF.

The CDR3 bases are TGTGCCAGCAGTTACTCAAGGACTATGCAAGCAGATACGCAGTATTTT. Protein sequence: CASSYSRTMQADTQYF. The chain uses TRBV6-6 and TRBJ2-3; maybe TRBD2 (6 bases). This CDR3 region has 16 residues. Trimming pared 0 bases from V and 4 bases from J, leaving 14 bases between. Germline CDR1 and CDR2: MNHNY and SVGAGI (reference sequence).

J is TRBJ2-1 and V is TRBV5-4, with 7 bases fitting TRBD1. The germline CDR1 and CDR2 sequences are SGHNT and YYREEE (reference sequence). The CDR3 contains 15 residues. The J segment lost 3 bases and the V segment lost 0 bases, leaving 3 bases of the junction unmatched. The DNA for the CDR3 is TGTGCCAGCAGCTTGGATGCAGGGGGCTACAATGAGCAGTTCTTC. Protein sequence: CASSLDAGGYNEQFF.

The chain employs TRBV11-2 and TRBJ2-3; D is ambiguous. This CDR3 has 15 amino acids. The germline V and J ends were trimmed by 1 base and 0 bases, with 8 bases remaining between them. Germline assignment: CDR1 SGHAT and CDR2 FQNNGV. CDR3 in amino acids: CASSLARYSTDTQYF. The CDR3 DNA follows: TGTGCCAGCAGCTTAGCCAGATATAGCACAGATACGCAGTATTTT.

This chain links TRBV2 with TRBJ1-5; D uncertain. The CDR3 spans 12 residues. Germline loops: CDR1 SNHLY, CDR2 FYNNEI. V was cut by 7 bases and J by 3 bases, with 7 bases left in between. The CDR3 sequence is CASMRFNQPQHF. The CDR3 DNA sequence: TGTGCCAGCATGAGGTTCAATCAGCCCCAGCATTTT.

Remarks on this clone: The sample has other DNA sequences that encode this CDR3 too. The chain joins TRBV29-1 to TRBJ2-3, with D unclear. CDR3 length equals 12 residues. Trimming removed 3 bases from V and 3 bases from J, with 7 bases in between. CDR1 and CDR2 from the germline V gene are SQVTM and ANQGSEA. The CDR3 DNA reads as TGCAGCGTTGAGCCCGGAACAGATACGCAGTATTTT. This gives the protein CSVEPGTDTQYF.

The chain recombines TRBV29-1 with TRBJ2-3; 10 bases match TRBD1. Germline V lookup: CDR1 SQVTM, CDR2 ANQGSEA. Germline trimming cut 7 bases from V and 0 bases from J; bases unmatched to any gene: 4. The CDR3 has 14 residues. The DNA for the CDR3 is TGCAGCGCTCCGGGACAGGGGAGCACAGATACGCAGTATTTT. Translating gives CSAPGQGSTDTQYF.

V is TRBV5-1 and J is TRBJ2-4, with no clear D. CDR3 length: 13 amino acids. V gave up 1 base and J gave up 8 bases, with 10 bases separating them. Germline lookup yields CDR1 SGHRS and CDR2 YFSETQ. The CDR3 DNA follows: TGCGCCAGCAGCTTGAGGTGGGGTGACATTCAGTACTTC. Protein: CASSLRWGDIQYF.

V and J are TRBV30 and TRBJ1-6; unclear D gene. V was clipped by 4 bases and J by 8 bases, with 9 bases between them. The CDR3 is 12 amino acids. In germline, CDR1 is GTSNPN, CDR2 SVGIG (reference sequence). DNA for the CDR3: TGTGCCTGGACTATGAGTGATTCACCCCTCCACTTT. This codes for CAWTMSDSPLHF. Looking up the rest from reference TRBV30 and TRBJ1-6 gives the full variable domain: SQTIHQWPATLVQPVGSPLSLECTVEGTSNPNLYWYRQAAGRGLQLLFYSVGIGQISSEVPQNLSASRPQDRQFILSSKKLLLSDSGFYLCAWTMSDSPLHFGNGTRLTVT.

The chain joins TRBV4-2 to TRBJ2-7; possibly TRBD2 for D (5 bases). From germline, CDR1 is LGHNA and CDR2 YNFKEQ. Trimming removed 6 bases from V and 4 bases from J, with 16 bases in between. The CDR3 sequence is 14 residues long. Here the CDR3 reads CASSSLAGYYEQYF. CDR3 in DNA: TGTGCCAGCAGTTCGCTAGCAGGTTATTACGAGCAGTACTTC.

The chain's CDR3 is CAWTYGQGNNQPQHF. Written as DNA, the CDR3 is TGTGCCTGGACCTACGGACAGGGAAACAATCAGCCCCAGCATTTT. This chain links TRBV30 with TRBJ1-5, with TRBD1 identical over 8 bases. The length of the CDR3 is 15 residues. CDR1 and CDR2 from the germline V gene are GTSNPN and SVGIG (reference sequence). V was clipped by 4 bases and J by 3 bases; unmatched bases: 8. Combining the CDR3 with reference TRBV30 and TRBJ1-5 gives the whole variable domain SQTIHQWPATLVQPVGSPLSLECTVEGTSNPNLYWYRQAAGRGLQLLFYSVGIGQISSEVPQNLSASRPQDRQFILSSKKLLLSDSGFYLCAWTYGQGNNQPQHFGDGTRLSIL.

The chain couples TRBV30 to TRBJ2-1; 8 nucleotides agree with TRBD2. Germline CDR1 is GTSNPN and CDR2 is SVGIG (reference sequence). The junction had 5 bases not matched to a gene; V was cut back by 1 base and J by 0 bases. This CDR3 contains 16 residues. The CDR3 region has the DNA TGTGCCTGGAGTGGCGGGGGGCCTGGCTCCTACAATGAGCAGTTCTTC. Protein sequence: CAWSGGGPGSYNEQFF.

This rearrangement joins TRBV15 to TRBJ1-5, with D perhaps TRBD1 (5 bases). Germline V gene lookup returns CDR1 LNHNV and CDR2 YYDKDF (reference sequence). V was pared by 6 bases and J by 5 bases, with 11 bases between. There are 13 residues in the CDR3. CDR3 sequence (DNA): TGTGCCACCAGTGGGGAGGGACATCAGCCCCAGCATTTT. Translating gives CATSGEGHQPQHF.

This clone was detected only a few times. The V gene is TRBV30, the J gene TRBJ2-5, with D unresolved. This CDR3 has 10 residues. V was clipped by 3 bases and J by 4 bases, with 3 bases between them. Germline V gene data show CDR1 as GTSNPN and CDR2 as SVGIG (reference sequence). This chain's CDR3 is CAWRRETQYF. CDR3 sequence (DNA): TGTGCCTGGAGGAGAGAGACCCAGTACTTC.

The chain recombines TRBV30 with TRBJ1-1, with unresolved D. CDR1 and CDR2 (germline): GTSNPN, SVGIG (reference sequence). Between the trimmed V and J ends, which lost 3 bases and 4 bases, there was a span of 15 bases. The CDR3 is 14 residues long. The CDR3, as DNA: TGTGCCTGGAGCGCCGGCCGGGCCGGCACTGAAGCTTTCTTT. It codes for CAWSAGRAGTEAFF.

This rearrangement joins TRBV9 to TRBJ2-7; maybe TRBD1 (6 bases). CDR3 size: 14 residues. Germline loops: CDR1 SGDLS, CDR2 YYNGEE. Trimming took off 3 bases at V and 2 bases at J, with 12 bases between the two ends. CDR3 protein: CASSGQEGPYEQYF. CDR3 DNA: TGTGCCAGCAGCGGACAGGAAGGTCCCTACGAGCAGTACTTC.

This chain connects TRBV7-2 to TRBJ2-5, with D perhaps TRBD2 (5 bases). Trimming took 2 bases from V and 8 from J, leaving 15 bases between them. This CDR3 has 14 amino acids. Germline-derived CDR1 and CDR2 are SGHTA and FQGNSA. The CDR3 nucleotides are TGTGCCAGCAGCTTAAAGCGGCTCGGTGGCACCCAGTACTTC. It codes for CASSLKRLGGTQYF.

The chain combines TRBV7-2 with TRBJ2-7, with D possibly being TRBD1 (6 bases). From germline, CDR1 is SGHTA and CDR2 FQGNSA. This CDR3 region has 13 residues. V lost 0 bases and J 9 bases, leaving 12 bases between the germline ends. This chain's CDR3 is CASSLAQEGGQYF. As DNA, the CDR3 is TGTGCCAGCAGCTTAGCGCAGGAAGGGGGGCAGTACTTC.

This chain joins TRBV29-1 and TRBJ1-2, with 8 bases matching TRBD1. The CDR3 contains 13 residues. Germline V lookup: CDR1 SQVTM, CDR2 ANQGSEA. Unmatched junction bases numbered 5, after V lost 7 bases and J lost 1 base. The CDR3 here is CSAGDRSNYGYTF. CDR3 bases: TGCAGCGCCGGGGACAGGAGTAACTATGGCTACACCTTC.

The genes are TRBV29-1 and TRBJ2-7; D remains unclear. Germline-derived CDR1 and CDR2 are SQVTM and ANQGSEA. The CDR3 is made up of 12 amino acids. V dropped 5 bases and J dropped 2 bases, with 10 bases sitting between them. The CDR3 region is CSVFEQPYEQYF. The CDR3 DNA is TGCAGCGTTTTCGAACAACCCTACGAGCAGTACTTC.

The V gene is TRBV7-2, the J gene TRBJ2-1; a weak D match, TRBD2 (5 bases). The CDR3 length is 12 residues. Trimming took 2 bases from V and 10 from J, leaving 9 bases between them. Germline loops: CDR1 SGHTA, CDR2 FQGNSA. CDR3 loop: CASSLSVAEQFF. The CDR3 DNA follows: TGTGCCAGCAGCTTAAGTGTAGCGGAGCAGTTCTTC. The full variable domain, completed using reference TRBV7-2 and TRBJ2-1, is GAGVSQSPSNKVTEKGKDVELRCDPISGHTALYWYRQSLGQGLEFLIYFQGNSAPDKSGLPSDRFSAERTGGSVSTLTIQRTQQEDSAVYLCASSLSVAEQFFGPGTRLTVL.

The genes are TRBV28 and TRBJ1-2; 7 nucleotides match TRBD1. Germline CDR1 and CDR2: MDHEN and SYDVKM. Trimming cost V 6 bases and J 2 bases; bases outside gene matches: 9. The CDR3 extends over 15 amino acids. This chain's CDR3 is CASRTIRGRNYGYTF. In DNA, the CDR3 is TGTGCCAGCAGAACAATCAGGGGGAGAAACTATGGCTACACCTTC.

The rearrangement uses TRBV30 and TRBJ2-2; no reliable D call. Germline V gives CDR1 GTSNPN, CDR2 SVGIG (reference sequence). V gave up 3 bases and J gave up 8 bases, with 10 bases separating them. The CDR3 has 12 residues. CDR3 nucleotide sequence: TGTGCCTGGAGAGTATTTCATGGGGAGCTGTTTTTT. The encoded protein is CAWRVFHGELFF.

The chain employs TRBV19 and TRBJ1-6, with TRBD1 matching over 7 bases. Trimming removed 5 bases from V and 9 bases from J; junction bases left unmatched: 7. The CDR3 spans 14 residues. Per germline, CDR1 LNHDA and CDR2 SQIVND (reference sequence). Here the CDR3 reads CASSHTGAASPLHF. The CDR3 DNA sequence: TGTGCCAGTAGTCACACAGGGGCGGCTTCACCCCTCCACTTT.